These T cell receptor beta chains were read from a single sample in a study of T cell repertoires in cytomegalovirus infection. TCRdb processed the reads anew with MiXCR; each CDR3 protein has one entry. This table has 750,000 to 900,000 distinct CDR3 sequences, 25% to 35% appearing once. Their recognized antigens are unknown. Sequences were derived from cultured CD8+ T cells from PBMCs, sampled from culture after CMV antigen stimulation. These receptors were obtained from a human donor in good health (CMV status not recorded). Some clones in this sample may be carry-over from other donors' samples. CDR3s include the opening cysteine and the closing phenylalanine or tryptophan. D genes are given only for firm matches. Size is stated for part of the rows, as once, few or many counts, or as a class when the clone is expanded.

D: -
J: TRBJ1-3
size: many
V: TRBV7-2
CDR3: CASTYIAGGNTIYF
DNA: TGTGCCAGCACCTACATTGCGGGTGGAAACACCATATATTTT

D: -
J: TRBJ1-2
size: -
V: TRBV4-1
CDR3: CASSQGQPNGYTF
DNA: TGCGCCAGCAGCCAAGGGCAGCCGAATGGCTACACCTTC

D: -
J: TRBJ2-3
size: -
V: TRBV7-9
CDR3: CASSPGPGSGTQYF
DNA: TGTGCCAGCTCCCCTGGGCCGGGGTCAGGTACGCAGTATTTT

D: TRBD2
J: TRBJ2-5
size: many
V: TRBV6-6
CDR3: CASSYLSSGGFQETQYF
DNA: TGTGCCAGCAGTTACTTATCTAGCGGGGGCTTCCAAGAGACCCAGTACTTC

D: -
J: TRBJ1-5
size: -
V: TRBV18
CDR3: CASSLRFGEGLYVNQPQHF
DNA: TGTGCCAGCTCACTCCGCTTTGGGGAGGGGTTGTATGTCAATCAGCCCCAGCATTTT

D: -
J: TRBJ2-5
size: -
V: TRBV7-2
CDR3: CASSLVGLHGETQYF
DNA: TGTGCCAGCAGCTTAGTCGGACTCCACGGGGAGACCCAGTACTTC

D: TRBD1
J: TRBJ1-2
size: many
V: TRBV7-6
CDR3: CASSLGTGNGYTF
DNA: TGTGCCAGCAGCTTAGGGACAGGGAATGGCTACACCTTC

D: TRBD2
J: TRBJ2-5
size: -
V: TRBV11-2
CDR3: CASRGGEKETQYF
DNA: TGTGCCAGCAGGGGGGGGGAAAAGGAGACCCAGTACTTC

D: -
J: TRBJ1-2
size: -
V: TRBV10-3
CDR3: CAIFQGNYGYTF
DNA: TGTGCCATTTTTCAGGGAAACTATGGCTACACCTTC

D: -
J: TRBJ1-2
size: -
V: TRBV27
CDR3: CASSLHPARGGYTF
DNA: TGTGCCAGCAGTTTACACCCCGCCAGGGGTGGCTACACCTTC

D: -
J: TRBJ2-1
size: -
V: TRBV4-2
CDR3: CASSQPLARGNEQFF
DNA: TGTGCCAGCAGCCAACCGCTAGCTAGGGGCAATGAGCAGTTCTTC

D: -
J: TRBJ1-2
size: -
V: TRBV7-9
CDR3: CASSFLRGYGYGYTF
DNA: TGTGCCAGCAGCTTTCTTCGGGGGTACGGCTATGGCTACACCTTC

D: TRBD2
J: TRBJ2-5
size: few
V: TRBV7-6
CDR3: CASSLDRGSQYF
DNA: TGTGCCAGCAGCTTAGACCGCGGGAGCCAGTACTTC

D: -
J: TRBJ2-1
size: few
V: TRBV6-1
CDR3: CASSSRDVLSSYNEQFF
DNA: TGTGCCAGCAGTTCCCGGGACGTACTTAGCTCCTACAATGAGCAGTTCTTC

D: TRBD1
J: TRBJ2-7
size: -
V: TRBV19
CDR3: CATPGTGEQESYEQYF
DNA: TGTGCCACTCCCGGGACAGGGGAACAAGAGAGTTACGAGCAGTACTTC

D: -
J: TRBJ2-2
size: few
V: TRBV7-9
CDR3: CASSFVTGHLPGELFF
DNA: TGTGCCAGCAGCTTTGTGACAGGTCACCTTCCAGGGGAGCTGTTTTTT

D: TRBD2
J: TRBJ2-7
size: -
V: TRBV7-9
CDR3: CASSLGGTSYSDEQYF
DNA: TGTGCCAGCAGCTTAGGTGGGACTAGCTATTCGGACGAGCAGTACTTC

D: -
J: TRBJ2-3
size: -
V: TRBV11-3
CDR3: CASSQAPWTGGSTDTQYF
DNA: TGTGCCAGCAGCCAGGCCCCATGGACGGGGGGCAGCACAGATACGCAGTATTTT

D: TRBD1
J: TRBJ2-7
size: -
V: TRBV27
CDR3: CASTPKGDRNGEQYF
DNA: TGTGCCAGCACTCCTAAGGGGGACAGAAATGGCGAGCAGTACTTC

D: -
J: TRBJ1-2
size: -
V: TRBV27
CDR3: CASSGPAGYTF
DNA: TGTGCCAGCAGTGGCCCGGCTGGCTACACCTTC

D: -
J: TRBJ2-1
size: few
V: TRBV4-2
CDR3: CASSQIPDNEQFF
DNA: TGTGCCAGCAGCCAAATCCCAGACAATGAGCAGTTCTTC

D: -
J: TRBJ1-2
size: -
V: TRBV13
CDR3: CASSSRETSNYGYTF
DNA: TGTGCCAGCAGCTCGAGGGAGACCTCTAACTATGGCTACACCTTC

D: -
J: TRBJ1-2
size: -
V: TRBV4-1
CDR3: CASSQGQGSGYTF
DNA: TGCGCCAGCAGCCAAGGCCAGGGAAGTGGCTACACCTTC

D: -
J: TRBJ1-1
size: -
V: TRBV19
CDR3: CASSRDRRRGTEAFF
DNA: TGTGCCAGTAGTAGAGACAGGAGGAGAGGCACTGAAGCTTTCTTT

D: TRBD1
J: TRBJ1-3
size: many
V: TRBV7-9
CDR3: CASSLYRGRNTIYF
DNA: TGTGCCAGCAGCTTATACAGGGGGCGAAACACCATATATTTT

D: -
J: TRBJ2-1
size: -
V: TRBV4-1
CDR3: CASSQELGREQFF
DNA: TGTGCCAGCAGCCAAGAGTTGGGTCGCGAGCAGTTCTTC

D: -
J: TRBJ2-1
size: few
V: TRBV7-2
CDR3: CASSESPRGGNEQFF
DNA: TGTGCCAGCAGCGAATCGCCCAGGGGGGGGAATGAGCAGTTCTTC

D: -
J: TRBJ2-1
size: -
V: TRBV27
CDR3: CVSSADSFNEQFF
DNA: TGTGTCAGCAGTGCCGACAGCTTCAATGAGCAGTTCTTC

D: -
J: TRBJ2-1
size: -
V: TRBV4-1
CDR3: CVSSLKPGRSSYNEQFF
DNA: TGCGTCAGCAGCCTAAAACCGGGACGAAGCTCCTACAATGAGCAGTTCTTC

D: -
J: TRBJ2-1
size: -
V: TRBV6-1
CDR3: CANSERGVVNEQFF
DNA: TGTGCCAACAGTGAACGAGGAGTAGTCAATGAGCAGTTCTTC

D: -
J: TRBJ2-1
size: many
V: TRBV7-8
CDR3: CASSGGSYNEQFF
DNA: TGTGCCAGCAGCGGGGGCTCCTACAATGAGCAGTTCTTC

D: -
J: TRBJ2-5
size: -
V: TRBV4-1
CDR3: CASSQESQGEETQYF
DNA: TGCGCCAGCAGCCAAGAAAGCCAGGGAGAAGAGACCCAGTACTTC

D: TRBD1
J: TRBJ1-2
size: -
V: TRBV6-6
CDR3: CASRGQVPSHYGYTF
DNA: TGTGCCAGCAGAGGACAGGTTCCCTCCCACTATGGCTACACCTTC

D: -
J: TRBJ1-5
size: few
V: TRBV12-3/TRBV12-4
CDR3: CASSLGGVVQPQHF
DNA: TGTGCCAGCAGTTTAGGAGGGGTGGTTCAGCCCCAGCATTTT

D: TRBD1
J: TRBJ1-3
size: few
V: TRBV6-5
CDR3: CASSKGQTGNTIYF
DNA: TGTGCCAGCAGTAAGGGACAGACTGGAAACACCATATATTTT